This TCR beta chain was sequenced during a study of blood T cells in healthy people across ages. The germline V gene encodes CDR1 SNHLY and CDR2 FYNNEI. This CDR3 is built from 10 residues. V lost 6 bases and J 11 bases, leaving 10 bases between the germline ends. There were healthy Caucasian individuals from Russia, aged roughly 6 to 90, serving as donors. RNA extraction gave at least 5 micrograms of total RNA per sample. Alongside a J-beta primer mix, a sample-barcoded 5' primer served in a second PCR lasting about 6 to 12 cycles. MiXCR was run by TCRdb on the 5' RACE reads, yielding one entry per CDR3 protein. The table shows over 600,000 distinct CDR3 sequences, with about half occurring only once.

The specimen was blood. This receptor was identified in a man older than 75 in good health. The V and J genes are TRBV2 and TRBJ2-5, with a weak D call TRBD2 (6 bases). The CDR3 spells CASRGGEQYF. Here the CDR3 DNA reads TGTGCCAGCAGGGGCGGGGAGCAGTACTTC.